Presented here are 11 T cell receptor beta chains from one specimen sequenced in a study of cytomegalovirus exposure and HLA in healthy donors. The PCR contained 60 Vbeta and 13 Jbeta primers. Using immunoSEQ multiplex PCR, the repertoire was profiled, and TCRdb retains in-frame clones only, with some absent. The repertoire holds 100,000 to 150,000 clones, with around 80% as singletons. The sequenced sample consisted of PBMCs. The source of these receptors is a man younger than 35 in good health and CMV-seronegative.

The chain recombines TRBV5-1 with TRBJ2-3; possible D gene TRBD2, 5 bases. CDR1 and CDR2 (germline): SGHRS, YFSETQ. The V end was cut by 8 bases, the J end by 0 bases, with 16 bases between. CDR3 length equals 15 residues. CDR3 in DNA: TGCGCCAGTGAGGATGTGAGCGGTAGCACAGATACGCAGTATTTT. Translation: CASEDVSGSTDTQYF.

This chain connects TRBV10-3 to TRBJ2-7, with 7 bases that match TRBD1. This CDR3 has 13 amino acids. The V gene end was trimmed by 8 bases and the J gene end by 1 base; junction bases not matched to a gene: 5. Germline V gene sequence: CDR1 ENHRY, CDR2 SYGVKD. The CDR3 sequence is CAIGTAESYEQYV. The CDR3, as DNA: TGTGCCATCGGGACAGCCGAATCCTACGAGCAGTACGTC.

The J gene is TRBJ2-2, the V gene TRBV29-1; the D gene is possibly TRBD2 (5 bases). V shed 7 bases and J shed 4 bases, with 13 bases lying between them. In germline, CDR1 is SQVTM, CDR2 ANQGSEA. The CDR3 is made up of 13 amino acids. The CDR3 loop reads CSGRWGITGELFF. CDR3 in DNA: TGCAGCGGGAGGTGGGGAATCACCGGGGAGCTGTTTTTT.

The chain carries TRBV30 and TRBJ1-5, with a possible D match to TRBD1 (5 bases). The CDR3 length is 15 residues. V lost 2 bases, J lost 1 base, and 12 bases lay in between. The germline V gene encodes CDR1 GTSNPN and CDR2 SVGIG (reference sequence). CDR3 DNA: TGTGCCTGGAGTACGCTATCAGGGAGCAATCAGCCCCAGCATTTT. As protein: CAWSTLSGSNQPQHF. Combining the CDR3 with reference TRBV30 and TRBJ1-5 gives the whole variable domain SQTIHQWPATLVQPVGSPLSLECTVEGTSNPNLYWYRQAAGRGLQLLFYSVGIGQISSEVPQNLSASRPQDRQFILSSKKLLLSDSGFYLCAWSTLSGSNQPQHFGDGTRLSIL.

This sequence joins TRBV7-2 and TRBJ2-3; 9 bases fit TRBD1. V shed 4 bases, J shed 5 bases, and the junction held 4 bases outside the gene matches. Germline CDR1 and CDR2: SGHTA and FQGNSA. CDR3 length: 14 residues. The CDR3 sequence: CASSSQGQGDTQYF. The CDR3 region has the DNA TGTGCCAGCAGCTCCCAGGGACAGGGAGATACGCAGTATTTT.

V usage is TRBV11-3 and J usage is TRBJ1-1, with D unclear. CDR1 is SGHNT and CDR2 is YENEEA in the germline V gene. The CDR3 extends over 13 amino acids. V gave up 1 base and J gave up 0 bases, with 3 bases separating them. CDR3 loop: CASSLALNTEAFF. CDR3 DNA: TGTGCCAGCAGCTTAGCGTTGAACACTGAAGCTTTCTTT.

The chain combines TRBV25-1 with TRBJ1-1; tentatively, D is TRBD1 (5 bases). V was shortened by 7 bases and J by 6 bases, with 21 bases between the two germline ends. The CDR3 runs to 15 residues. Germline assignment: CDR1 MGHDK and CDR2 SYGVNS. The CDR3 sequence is CASTPNGGNRAEAFF. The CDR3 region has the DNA TGTGCCAGCACCCCGAACGGGGGGAATAGGGCTGAAGCTTTCTTT.

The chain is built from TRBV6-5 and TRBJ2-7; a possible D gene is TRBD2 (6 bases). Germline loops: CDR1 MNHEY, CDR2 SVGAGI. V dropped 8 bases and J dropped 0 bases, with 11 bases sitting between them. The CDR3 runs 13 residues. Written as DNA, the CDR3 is TGTGCCAGCGAAGGGAGGAGCTCCTACGAGCAGTACTTC. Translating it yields CASEGRSSYEQYF.

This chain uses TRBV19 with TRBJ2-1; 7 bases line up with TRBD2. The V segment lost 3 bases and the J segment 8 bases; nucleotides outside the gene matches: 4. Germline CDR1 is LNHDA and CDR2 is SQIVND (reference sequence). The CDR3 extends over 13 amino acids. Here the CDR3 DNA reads TGTGCCAGTAGTATGCGGGAGTCCCATGAGCAGTTCTTC. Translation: CASSMRESHEQFF.

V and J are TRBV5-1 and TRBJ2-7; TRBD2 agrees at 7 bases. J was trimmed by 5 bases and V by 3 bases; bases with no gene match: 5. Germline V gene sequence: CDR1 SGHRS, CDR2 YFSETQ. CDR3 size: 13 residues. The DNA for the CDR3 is TGCGCCAGCAGCTCGGCTAGCGGCCACGAGCAGTACGTC. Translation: CASSSASGHEQYV.

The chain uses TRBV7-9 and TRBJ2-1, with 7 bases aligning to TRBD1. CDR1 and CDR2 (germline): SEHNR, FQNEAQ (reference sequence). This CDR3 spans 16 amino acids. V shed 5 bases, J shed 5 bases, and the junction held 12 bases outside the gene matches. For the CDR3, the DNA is TGTGCCAGCAGCCCCCAGACAGGGATCATCAACAATGAGCAGTTCTTC. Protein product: CASSPQTGIINNEQFF.